This TCR beta chain was sequenced for a study of CD8 T cells in Susac syndrome. Study at large: Patients with Susac syndrome were therapy-naive, on corticosteroids, or on intravenous immunoglobulin alone at the time that blood was drawn.

The authors reverse transcribed roughly 0.45 to 1 ug RNA with random hexamers. Across 54 Vbeta and 13 Jbeta, TCR beta CDR3 was amplified with immunoSEQ multiplex PCR. A single record per CDR3 protein comes from TCRdb applying MiXCR to the immunoSEQ multiplex PCR reads. The sample consists of about 140,000 distinct CDR3 sequences, over 90% of them appearing once. The CDR3 spans 13 residues. Germline lookup yields CDR1 GTSNPN and CDR2 SVGIG (reference sequence). Deletions cut 3 bases from V and 6 bases from J, with 9 bases between. Sequencing was carried out using CD4+ T cells from PBMCs. The source of this sequence is a human donor with Susac syndrome. The V gene is TRBV30, the J gene TRBJ1-6; D is perhaps TRBD1 (5 bases). This CDR3 is CAWSRQTNSPLHF. CDR3 nucleotides: TGTGCCTGGAGCCGACAGACTAATTCACCCCTCCACTTT.